The clone carrying this T cell receptor (beta chain) occurred a few times. The germline CDR1 and CDR2 sequences are SGHRS and YFSETQ. V shed 4 bases and J shed 4 bases, with 12 bases lying between them. The CDR3 totals 14 residues. The record originates from a study of cytomegalovirus exposure and HLA in healthy donors. In the PCR, 60 Vbeta and 13 Jbeta primers were used. The table came from immunoSEQ multiplex PCR; TCRdb's copy has only in-frame clones and leaves some out. This sample has around 100,000 clones; around 80% occur once, and the top ten carry around 7%. The material sequenced was PBMCs. The V call is TRBV5-1, the J call TRBJ1-3; D call uncertain. This clonotype was obtained from a man between 25 and 39 years old in good health and CMV-seronegative. As DNA, the CDR3 is TGCGCCAGCAGCACGGGAGGAAGAGGAAACACCATATATTTT. Its translation: CASSTGGRGNTIYF.